This T cell receptor (beta chain) was sequenced in a study of cytomegalovirus exposure and HLA in healthy donors. Study-level points and caveats: CMV serostatus was the only recorded immune exposure for donors.

As to this clone: What it binds is not known.

Germline V lookup: CDR1 SGHDT, CDR2 YYEEEE. This CDR3 is 15 amino acids long. Trimming removed 2 bases at V and 2 bases at J, with 11 bases between. This PCR relied on a set of 60 Vbeta primers and 13 Jbeta primers. Produced via immunoSEQ multiplex PCR; TCRdb's table is partial and in-frame only. The sample's table shows around 150,000 clones. The sample was PBMCs. V usage is TRBV5-6 and J usage is TRBJ2-1; D may be TRBD1 (6 bases). The receptor comes from a young man in good health and CMV-seronegative. Here the CDR3 DNA reads TGTGCCAGCAGCTTAGACAGGATTGCCTACAATGAGCAGTTCTTC. Translated, it gives CASSLDRIAYNEQFF.